This passage covers 23 T cell receptor beta chains from one sample sequenced in a study of response to subunit inactivated influenza vaccine. From the RT-PCR reads, TCRdb called clonotypes with MiXCR, one entry per CDR3 protein. The table has 750,000 to 850,000 distinct CDR3 sequences, about a fifth seen once. This sample comprised PBMCs from blood, obtained 5 days after vaccination. Receptors originate from a man over 45 who received an inactivated influenza vaccine.

The table lists this clonotype with a few counts. V usage is TRBV6-2 or TRBV6-3 and J usage is TRBJ2-3; 9 bases map to TRBD1. After removal of 10 bases from V and 3 bases from J, the junction contained 14 bases not matched to a gene. From germline, CDR1 is MNHEY and CDR2 SVGEGT. The CDR3 covers 16 residues. The CDR3 protein is CATKGTGTGTTDTQYF. The DNA of the CDR3 is TGTGCCACGAAGGGTACCGGGACAGGGACGACAGATACGCAGTATTTT.

Comment on this clonotype: One base away lies a much larger clone, so this may be a sequencing read error. The CDR3 DNA reads as TGTGCCAGCAGCCAAGAAGGGAACGGATGGTCTGGCACAGATACGCAGTATTTT. This sequence encodes CASSQEGNGWSGTDTQYF. V gene TRBV4-2 combines with J gene TRBJ2-3; D unresolved. CDR3 length: 18 amino acids. CDR1 is LGHNA, CDR2 YNFKEQ, per germline. V was trimmed by 0 bases and J by 1 base, leaving 17 bases between them.

Only a few counts were recorded for this clonotype. The chain links TRBV20-1 to TRBJ2-3; D perhaps matches TRBD1 (6 bases). Trimming cost V 2 bases and J 3 bases, with 15 bases left between them. The CDR3 has 15 residues. The V gene's germline CDR1 is DFQATT and CDR2 SNEGSKA (reference sequence). The CDR3 here is CSARRGSGATDTQYF. The CDR3 region has the DNA TGCAGTGCTAGAAGGGGGTCCGGGGCGACAGATACGCAGTATTTT.

The count of this clonotype is one. The chain couples TRBV7-3 to TRBJ2-3; D possibly uses TRBD1 or TRBD2 (5 bases each). The CDR3 spans 14 residues. The germline V and J ends were trimmed by 4 bases and 5 bases, with 13 bases remaining between them. Germline V gene lookup returns CDR1 SGHTA and CDR2 FQGTGA. The CDR3 nucleotides read TGTGCCAGCAGCTGGGGCCGAGGGGTAGATACGCAGTATTTT. It translates to CASSWGRGVDTQYF.

J is TRBJ2-7 and V is TRBV29-1; TRBD1 might be the D (5 bases). The CDR3 has 11 amino acids. V was cut by 3 bases and J by 6 bases, with 9 bases left in between. Germline V gene sequence: CDR1 SQVTM, CDR2 ANQGSEA. The CDR3 sequence is CSVDRAGEQYF. DNA of the CDR3: TGCAGCGTTGACAGGGCTGGCGAGCAGTACTTC.

This clonotype occurred a few times. The rearrangement links TRBV4-2 to TRBJ2-5, with a possible D match to TRBD2 (5 bases). CDR1 and CDR2 (germline): LGHNA, YNFKEQ. This CDR3 comprises 14 residues. V gave up 5 bases and J gave up 2 bases, with 12 bases separating them. CDR3 bases: TGTGCCAGCAGCAACCGGGGTGCACAAGAGACCCAGTACTTC. Translating it yields CASSNRGAQETQYF.

This clonotype turned up a few times. The DNA of the CDR3 is TGTGCCAGCAGTTATGGGGCCGGTACCTCGAGCTCCTACAATGAGCAGTTCTTC. The encoded protein is CASSYGAGTSSSYNEQFF. V gene TRBV28 combines with J gene TRBJ2-1; possibly TRBD1 for D (5 bases). V was shortened by 4 bases and J by 0 bases, with 19 bases between the two germline ends. The germline gives CDR1 MDHEN, CDR2 SYDVKM. The CDR3 is 18 amino acids.

A few counts support this clonotype. The chain is built from TRBV12-3 or TRBV12-4 and TRBJ2-7, with TRBD1 as a possible D gene (6 bases). Trimming left V 7 bases short and J 6 bases short, with 16 bases between. This CDR3 has 13 residues. The CDR3 region is CASNNPPRGEQYF. Here the CDR3 DNA reads TGTGCCAGCAACAACCCCCCCAGGGGCGAGCAGTACTTC.

The V gene is TRBV12-3 or TRBV12-4, the J gene TRBJ2-2; D may correspond to TRBD1 or TRBD2 (6 bases each). The CDR3 spans 15 residues. V shed 1 base and J shed 7 bases, with 13 bases lying between them. CDR3 residues: CASSLVGGQIGELFF. The CDR3 nucleotides are TGTGCCAGCAGTTTAGTGGGGGGCCAAATCGGGGAGCTGTTTTTT.

The CDR3 is CSASQVGISPLHF. CDR3 DNA: TGCAGTGCTAGTCAGGTCGGGATTTCACCCCTCCACTTT. The V and J genes are TRBV20-1 and TRBJ1-6; no definite D call. The germline gives CDR1 DFQATT, CDR2 SNEGSKA (reference sequence). The CDR3 length is 13 residues. Trimming cost V 3 bases and J 9 bases, with 12 bases left between them.

This clonotype has a handful of counts. As DNA, the CDR3 is TGTGCCAGCAGTTTGGAGGACCCTCGGCACTCTGGAAACACCATATATTTT. Residues: CASSLEDPRHSGNTIYF. The chain combines TRBV27 with TRBJ1-3; no reliable D call. Germline assignment: CDR1 MNHEY and CDR2 SMNVEV (reference sequence). The CDR3 consists of 17 residues. Deletions cut 3 bases from V and 0 bases from J, with 15 bases between.

The gene calls are TRBV7-3 and TRBJ2-2; 7 nucleotides line up with TRBD2. Germline V lookup: CDR1 SGHTA, CDR2 FQGTGA. The length of the CDR3 is 16 residues. Unmatched junction bases numbered 11, after V lost 4 bases and J lost 6 bases. The CDR3 loop is CASSSLGREVAGELFF. For the CDR3, the DNA is TGTGCCAGCAGCTCACTGGGGAGGGAGGTGGCCGGGGAGCTGTTTTTT.

This clonotype was seen many times. V gene TRBV6-1 combines with J gene TRBJ1-1; perhaps TRBD1 as D (5 bases). The CDR3 covers 15 residues. Germline V CDR1 and CDR2: MNHNS, SASEGT. The V and J ends lost 6 bases and 4 bases respectively, with 18 bases between them. The chain's CDR3 is CASRTPKGTGTEAFF. CDR3 bases: TGTGCCAGCAGGACCCCGAAGGGGACCGGCACTGAAGCTTTCTTT.

This clonotype was counted ten times or more. V usage is TRBV5-1 and J usage is TRBJ2-1; possibly TRBD1 for D (6 bases). The CDR3 runs 16 residues. Germline V gene lookup returns CDR1 SGHRS and CDR2 YFSETQ. With 0 bases removed from V and 1 base from J, the gap between germline ends came to 11 bases. CDR3 sequence reads: CASSLGDRPSYNEQFF. In DNA, the CDR3 is TGCGCCAGCAGCTTGGGTGACAGGCCTTCCTACAATGAGCAGTTCTTC. Using reference TRBV5-1 and TRBJ2-1 for the parts outside the CDR3, the full variable domain is KAGVTQTPRYLIKTRGQQVTLSCSPISGHRSVSWYQQTPGQGLQFLFEYFSETQRNKGNFPGRFSGRQFSNSRSEMNVSTLELGDSALYLCASSLGDRPSYNEQFFGPGTRLTVL.

The chain couples TRBV12-3 or TRBV12-4 to TRBJ1-5; D unresolved. The CDR3 totals 13 residues. Between the trimmed V and J ends, which lost 4 bases and 6 bases, there was a span of 10 bases. CDR3 sequence reads: CASSWSIRQPQHF. The CDR3, as DNA: TGTGCCAGCAGTTGGAGCATACGTCAGCCCCAGCATTTT.

This chain connects TRBV6-2 or TRBV6-3 to TRBJ2-5, with 11 bases matching TRBD2. CDR3 length equals 17 residues. The V gene end was trimmed by 2 bases and the J gene end by 5 bases; junction bases not matched to a gene: 10. Germline CDR1 reads MNHEY; CDR2 reads SVGEGT. The CDR3 DNA follows: TGTGCCAGCAGTTACGGGATAGCGGGAGGGCCACGGGAGACCCAGTACTTC. Translation gives CASSYGIAGGPRETQYF.

This clonotype was observed a handful of times. V is TRBV29-1 and J is TRBJ2-1, with 11 bases identical to TRBD2. The CDR3 sequence is 15 residues long. Per germline, CDR1 SQVTM and CDR2 ANQGSEA. V lost 6 bases and J lost 2; bases outside the gene matches: 6. The CDR3 DNA follows: TGCAGCGTACCAACTAGCGGGAGAACCTACAATGAGCAGTTCTTC. It translates to CSVPTSGRTYNEQFF.

This clonotype was counted only a few times. The V and J genes are TRBV6-1 and TRBJ1-5, with 8 bases aligning to TRBD1. The CDR3 is 15 residues long. Germline V gives CDR1 MNHNS, CDR2 SASEGT. The V gene end was trimmed by 3 bases and the J gene end by 3 bases; junction bases not matched to a gene: 4. DNA of the CDR3: TGTGCCAGCAGTGACTGGACAGGGCTCAATCAGCCCCAGCATTTT. This gives the protein CASSDWTGLNQPQHF.

This clonotype has a handful of counts. The chain links TRBV12-3 or TRBV12-4 to TRBJ2-1, with TRBD2 matching over 9 bases. CDR3 length: 13 amino acids. V trimming: 8 bases; J trimming: 8 bases; junction bases outside the gene matches: 7. The CDR3 loop is CASRWRGGDEQFF. The CDR3 region has the DNA TGTGCCAGCCGCTGGCGGGGGGGCGATGAGCAGTTCTTC.

This clonotype was seen many times. The chain links TRBV4-3 to TRBJ1-2; D is unclear. The CDR3 is 14 residues long. Germline V CDR1 and CDR2: LGHNA, YSLEER. V lost 0 bases and J 7 bases, leaving 12 bases between the germline ends. CDR3 DNA: TGCGCCAGCAGCCAAGATCCCCTTGTAGTTGGCTACACCTTC. Its translation: CASSQDPLVVGYTF.

This sequence joins TRBV7-8 and TRBJ2-5, with D possibly matching TRBD2 (6 bases). Trimming took 4 bases from V and 5 from J, leaving 14 bases between them. Per the germline V gene, CDR1 is SGHVS and CDR2 is FQNEAQ. This CDR3 comprises 14 residues. The CDR3 coding sequence is TGTGCCAGCAGCTCGGGGGTCGTTGTGGAGACCCAGTACTTC. Amino acids: CASSSGVVVETQYF.

This clonotype turned up a few times. V usage is TRBV10-3 and J usage is TRBJ1-4, with 7 bases fitting TRBD1. This CDR3 spans 14 amino acids. The V gene's germline CDR1 is ENHRY and CDR2 SYGVKD. Losses at the gene ends were 4 bases for V and 5 bases for J; bases not matched to a gene: 4. The CDR3 DNA follows: TGTGCCATCAGTGCGGACAGGAAGAATGAAAAACTGTTTTTT. As protein: CAISADRKNEKLFF.

This clonotype showed up many times. This chain uses TRBV3-1 with TRBJ1-4; TRBD1 matches 8 bases. The CDR3 sequence is 15 residues long. CDR1 is LGHDT, CDR2 YNNKEL, per germline (reference sequence). Trimming cost V 0 bases and J 5 bases; bases outside gene matches: 2. The CDR3 DNA sequence: TGTGCCAGCAGCCAAGACGGGACAGGCAATGAAAAACTGTTTTTT. Amino acids: CASSQDGTGNEKLFF.